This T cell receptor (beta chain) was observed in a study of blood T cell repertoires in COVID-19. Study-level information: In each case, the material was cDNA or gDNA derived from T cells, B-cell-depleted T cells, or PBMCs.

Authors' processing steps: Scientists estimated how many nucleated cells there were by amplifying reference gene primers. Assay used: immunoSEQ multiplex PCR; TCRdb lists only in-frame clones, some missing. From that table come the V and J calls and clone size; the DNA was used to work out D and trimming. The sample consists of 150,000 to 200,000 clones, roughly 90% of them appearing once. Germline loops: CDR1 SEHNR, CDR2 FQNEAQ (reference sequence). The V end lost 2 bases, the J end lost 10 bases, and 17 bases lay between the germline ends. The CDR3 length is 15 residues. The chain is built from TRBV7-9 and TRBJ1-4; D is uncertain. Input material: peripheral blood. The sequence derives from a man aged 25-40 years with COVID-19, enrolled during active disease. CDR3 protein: CASSLNTLSWRKLFF. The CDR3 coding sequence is TGTGCCAGCAGCTTAAATACCCTAAGTTGGAGAAAACTGTTTTTT.